The present T cell receptor beta chain was sequenced within a study of OX40 agonist ivuxolimab in advanced cancers. Study details: One hepatocellular carcinoma and a couple of cutaneous melanoma patients partially responded.

CDR3 length: 13 amino acids. Germline values: CDR1 LNHNV, CDR2 YYDKDF (reference sequence). V lost 8 bases and J lost 6; bases outside the gene matches: 4. Assay used: immunoSEQ multiplex PCR; TCRdb lists only in-frame clones, some missing. The data show some 60,000 clones, with approximately 91% seen just once and about 3.8% held by the top ten. The sample consisted of CD4+ or CD8+ T cells sorted from blood, taken in a trial of the OX40 agonist ivuxolimab. This receptor was taken from an adult with an advanced solid tumor such as melanoma, head and neck, liver or kidney cancer. The chain links TRBV15 to TRBJ2-1; TRBD2 aligns across 10 bases. The CDR3 nucleotides are TGTGCCACCGGGGTAGCGGGAGGCAATGAGCAGTTCTTC. Translated, it gives CATGVAGGNEQFF.